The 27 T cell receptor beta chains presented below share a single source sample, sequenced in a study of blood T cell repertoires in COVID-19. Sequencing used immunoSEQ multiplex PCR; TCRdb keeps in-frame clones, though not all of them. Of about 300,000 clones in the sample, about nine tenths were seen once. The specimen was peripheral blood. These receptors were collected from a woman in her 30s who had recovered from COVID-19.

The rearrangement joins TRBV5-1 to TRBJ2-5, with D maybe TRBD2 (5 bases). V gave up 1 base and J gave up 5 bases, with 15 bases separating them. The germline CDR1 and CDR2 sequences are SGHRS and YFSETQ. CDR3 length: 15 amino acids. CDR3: CASSLSGSSGETQYF. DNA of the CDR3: TGCGCCAGCAGCTTGTCAGGCAGCTCGGGGGAGACCCAGTACTTC. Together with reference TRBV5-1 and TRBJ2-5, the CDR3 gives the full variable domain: KAGVTQTPRYLIKTRGQQVTLSCSPISGHRSVSWYQQTPGQGLQFLFEYFSETQRNKGNFPGRFSGRQFSNSRSEMNVSTLELGDSALYLCASSLSGSSGETQYFGPGTRLLVL.

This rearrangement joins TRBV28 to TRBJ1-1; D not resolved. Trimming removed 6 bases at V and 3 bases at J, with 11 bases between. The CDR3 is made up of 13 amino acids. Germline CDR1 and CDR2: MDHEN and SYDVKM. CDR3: CASSPGSHTEAFF. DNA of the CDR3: TGTGCCAGCAGCCCAGGAAGTCACACTGAAGCTTTCTTT.

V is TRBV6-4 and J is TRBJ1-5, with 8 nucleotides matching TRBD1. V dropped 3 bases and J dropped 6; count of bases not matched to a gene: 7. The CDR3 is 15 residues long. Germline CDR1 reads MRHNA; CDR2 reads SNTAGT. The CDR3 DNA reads TGTGCCAGCAGTGAGTCAACAGGGGGTGGTCAGCCCCAGCATTTT. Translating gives CASSESTGGGQPQHF.

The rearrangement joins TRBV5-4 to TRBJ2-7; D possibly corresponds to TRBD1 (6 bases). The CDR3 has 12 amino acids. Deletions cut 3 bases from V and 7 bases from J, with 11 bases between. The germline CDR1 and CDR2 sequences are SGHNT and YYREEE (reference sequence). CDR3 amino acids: CASSYDRREQYF. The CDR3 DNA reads TGTGCCAGCAGCTATGACAGGAGGGAGCAGTACTTC.

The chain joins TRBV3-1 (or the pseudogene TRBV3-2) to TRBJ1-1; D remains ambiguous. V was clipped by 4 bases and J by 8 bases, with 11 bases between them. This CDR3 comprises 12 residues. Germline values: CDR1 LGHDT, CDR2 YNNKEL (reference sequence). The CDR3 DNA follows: TGTGCCAGCAGCCTCAGCCGGGAAGAAGCTTTCTTT. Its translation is CASSLSREEAFF.

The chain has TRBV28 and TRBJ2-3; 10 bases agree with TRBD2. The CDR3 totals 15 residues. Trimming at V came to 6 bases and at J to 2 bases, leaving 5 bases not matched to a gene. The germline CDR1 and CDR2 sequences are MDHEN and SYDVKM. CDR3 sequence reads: CASSQLAGFTDTQYF. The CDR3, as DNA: TGTGCCAGCAGCCAACTAGCGGGGTTCACAGATACGCAGTATTTT.

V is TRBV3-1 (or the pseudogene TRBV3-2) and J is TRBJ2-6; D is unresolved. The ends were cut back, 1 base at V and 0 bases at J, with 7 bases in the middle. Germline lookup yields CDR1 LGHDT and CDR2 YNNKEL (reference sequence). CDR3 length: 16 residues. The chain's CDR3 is CASSQGRISGANVLTF. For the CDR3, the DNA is TGTGCCAGCAGCCAAGGCAGAATCTCTGGGGCCAACGTCCTGACTTTC.

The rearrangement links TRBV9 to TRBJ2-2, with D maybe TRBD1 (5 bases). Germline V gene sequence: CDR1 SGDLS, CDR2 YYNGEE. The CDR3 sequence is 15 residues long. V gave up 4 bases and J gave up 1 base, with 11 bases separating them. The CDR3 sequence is CASSPGHLNTGELFF. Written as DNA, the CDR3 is TGTGCCAGCAGCCCCGGACACTTGAACACCGGGGAGCTGTTTTTT.

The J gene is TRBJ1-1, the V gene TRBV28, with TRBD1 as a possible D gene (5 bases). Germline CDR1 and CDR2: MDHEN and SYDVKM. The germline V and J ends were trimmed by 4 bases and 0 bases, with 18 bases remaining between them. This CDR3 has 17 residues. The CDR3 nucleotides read TGTGCCAGCAGTTCAAACCAGGGAATCAGAATGAACACTGAAGCTTTCTTT. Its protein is CASSSNQGIRMNTEAFF. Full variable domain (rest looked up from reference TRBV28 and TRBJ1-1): DVKVTQSSRYLVKRTGEKVFLECVQDMDHENMFWYRQDPGLGLRLIYFSYDVKMKEKGDIPEGYSVSREKKERFSLILESASTNQTSMYLCASSSNQGIRMNTEAFFGQGTRLTVV.

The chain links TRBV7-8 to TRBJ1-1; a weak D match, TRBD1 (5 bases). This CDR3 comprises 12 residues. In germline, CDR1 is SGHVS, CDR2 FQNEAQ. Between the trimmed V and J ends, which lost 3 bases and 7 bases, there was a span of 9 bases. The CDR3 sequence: CASSFRTNEAFF. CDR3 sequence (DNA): TGTGCCAGCAGCTTCAGGACAAATGAAGCTTTCTTT. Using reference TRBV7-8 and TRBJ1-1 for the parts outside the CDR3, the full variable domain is GAGVSQSPRYKVAKRGQDVALRCDPISGHVSLFWYQQALGQGPEFLTYFQNEAQLDKSGLPSDRFFAERPEGSVSTLKIQRTQQEDSAVYLCASSFRTNEAFFGQGTRLTVV.

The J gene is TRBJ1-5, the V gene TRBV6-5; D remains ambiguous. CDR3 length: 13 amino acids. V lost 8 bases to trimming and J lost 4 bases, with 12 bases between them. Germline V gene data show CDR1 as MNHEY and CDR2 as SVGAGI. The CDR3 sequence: CASGEGLNQPQHF. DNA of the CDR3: TGTGCCAGCGGGGAGGGCTTAAATCAGCCCCAGCATTTT.

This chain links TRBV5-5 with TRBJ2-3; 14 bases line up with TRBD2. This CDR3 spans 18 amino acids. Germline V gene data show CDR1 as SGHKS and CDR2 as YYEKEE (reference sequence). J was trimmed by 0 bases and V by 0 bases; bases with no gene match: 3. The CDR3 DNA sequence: TGTGCCAGCAGCTTGGGACTAGCGGGGGGGACTAGCACAGATACGCAGTATTTT. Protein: CASSLGLAGGTSTDTQYF.

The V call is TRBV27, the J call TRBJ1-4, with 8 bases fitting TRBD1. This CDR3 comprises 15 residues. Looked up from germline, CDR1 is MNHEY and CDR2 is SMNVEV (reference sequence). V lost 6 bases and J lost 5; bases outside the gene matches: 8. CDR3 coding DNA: TGTGCCAGCAGAGAGCAGGGGGCTGGGAATGAAAAACTGTTTTTT. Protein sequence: CASREQGAGNEKLFF.

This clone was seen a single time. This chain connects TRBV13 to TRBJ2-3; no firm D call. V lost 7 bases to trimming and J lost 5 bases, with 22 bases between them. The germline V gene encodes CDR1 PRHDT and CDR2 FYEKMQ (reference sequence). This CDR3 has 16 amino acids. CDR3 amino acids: CASTAKRVTGGDTQYF. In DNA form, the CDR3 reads TGTGCCAGCACGGCCAAGCGAGTCACGGGTGGAGATACGCAGTATTTT.

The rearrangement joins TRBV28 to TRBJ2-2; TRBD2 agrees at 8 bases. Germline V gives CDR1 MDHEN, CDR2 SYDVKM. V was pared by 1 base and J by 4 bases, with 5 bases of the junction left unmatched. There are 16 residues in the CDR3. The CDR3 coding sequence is TGTGCCAGCAGTTTATCCCTAGCGGGTCTCACCGGGGAGCTGTTTTTT. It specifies CASSLSLAGLTGELFF.

CDR3 region: CASSLVPQDSNQPQHF. DNA for the CDR3: TGTGCCAGCAGCTTAGTCCCACAGGATAGCAATCAGCCCCAGCATTTT. The chain carries TRBV7-2 and TRBJ1-5, with a possible D match to TRBD1 (5 bases). V was clipped by 1 base and J by 0 bases, with 10 bases between them. The length of the CDR3 is 16 residues. The germline V gene has CDR1 SGHTA and CDR2 FQGNSA.

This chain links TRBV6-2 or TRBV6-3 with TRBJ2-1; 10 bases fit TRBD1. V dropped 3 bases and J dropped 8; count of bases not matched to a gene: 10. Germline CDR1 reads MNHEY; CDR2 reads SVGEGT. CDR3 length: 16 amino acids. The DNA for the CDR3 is TGTGCCAGCAGTTATGGCCGGGACAGGGGTGATGATGAGCAGTTCTTC. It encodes CASSYGRDRGDDEQFF.

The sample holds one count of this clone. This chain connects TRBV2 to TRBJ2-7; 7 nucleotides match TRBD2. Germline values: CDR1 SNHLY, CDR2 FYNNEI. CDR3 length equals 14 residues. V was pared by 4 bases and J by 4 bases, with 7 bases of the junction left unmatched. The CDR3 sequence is CASSAMRGSYEQYF. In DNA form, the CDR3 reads TGTGCCAGCAGTGCCATGCGGGGGTCTTACGAGCAGTACTTC.

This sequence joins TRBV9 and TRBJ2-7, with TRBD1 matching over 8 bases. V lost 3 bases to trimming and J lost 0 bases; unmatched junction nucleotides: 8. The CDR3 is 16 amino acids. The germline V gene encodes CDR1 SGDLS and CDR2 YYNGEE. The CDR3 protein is CASSARTGQDSYEQYF. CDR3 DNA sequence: TGTGCCAGCAGCGCCAGGACAGGGCAAGACTCCTACGAGCAGTACTTC.

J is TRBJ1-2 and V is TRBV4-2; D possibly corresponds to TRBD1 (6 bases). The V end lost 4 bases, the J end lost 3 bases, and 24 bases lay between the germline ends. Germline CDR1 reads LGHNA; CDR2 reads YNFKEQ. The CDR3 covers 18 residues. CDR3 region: CASSLRGGTDSGYYGYTF. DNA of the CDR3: TGTGCCAGCAGCCTAAGGGGGGGGACGGACTCTGGCTACTATGGCTACACCTTC.

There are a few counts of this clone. CDR3 sequence: CASSLVGATEAFF. The CDR3 region has the DNA TGTGCCAGCAGCTTAGTGGGGGCCACTGAAGCTTTCTTT. V and J are TRBV11-2 and TRBJ1-1; D is perhaps TRBD1 (6 bases). V gave up 1 base and J gave up 4 bases, with 7 bases separating them. The CDR3 has 13 amino acids. The germline CDR1 and CDR2 sequences are SGHAT and FQNNGV.

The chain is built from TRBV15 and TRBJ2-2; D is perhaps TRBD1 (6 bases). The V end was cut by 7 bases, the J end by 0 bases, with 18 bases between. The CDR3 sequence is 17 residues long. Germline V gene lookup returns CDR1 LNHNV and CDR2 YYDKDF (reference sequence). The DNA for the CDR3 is TGTGCCACCAAGCTTAGTTACGGGACAACGAACACCGGGGAGCTGTTTTTT. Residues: CATKLSYGTTNTGELFF.

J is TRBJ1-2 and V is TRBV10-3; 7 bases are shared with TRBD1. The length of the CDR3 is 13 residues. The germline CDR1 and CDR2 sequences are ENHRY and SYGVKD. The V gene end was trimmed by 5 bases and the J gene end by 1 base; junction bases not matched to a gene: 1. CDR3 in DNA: TGTGCCATCAGTTGGGACAGTAACTATGGCTACACCTTC. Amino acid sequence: CAISWDSNYGYTF.

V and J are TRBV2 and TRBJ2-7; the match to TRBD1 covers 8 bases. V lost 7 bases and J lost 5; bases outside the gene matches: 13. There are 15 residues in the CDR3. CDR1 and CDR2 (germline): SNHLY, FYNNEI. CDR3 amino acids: CASTLGQGQFHEQYF. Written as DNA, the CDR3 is TGTGCCAGCACTCTCGGACAGGGACAGTTTCACGAGCAGTACTTC.

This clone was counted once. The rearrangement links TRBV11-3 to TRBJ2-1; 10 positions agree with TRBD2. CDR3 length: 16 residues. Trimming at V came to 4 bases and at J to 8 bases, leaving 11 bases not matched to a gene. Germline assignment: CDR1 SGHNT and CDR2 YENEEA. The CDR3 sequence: CASSSSPSGGAYEQFF. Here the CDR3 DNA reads TGTGCCAGCAGCTCGTCCCCGAGCGGGGGGGCCTATGAGCAGTTCTTC.

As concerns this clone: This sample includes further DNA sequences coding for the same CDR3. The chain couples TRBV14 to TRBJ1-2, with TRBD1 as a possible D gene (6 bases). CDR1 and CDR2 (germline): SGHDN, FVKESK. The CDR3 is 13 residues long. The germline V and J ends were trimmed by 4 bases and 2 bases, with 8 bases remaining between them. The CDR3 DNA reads TGTGCCAGCAGCCTACAGGGAAACTATGGCTACACCTTC. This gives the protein CASSLQGNYGYTF.

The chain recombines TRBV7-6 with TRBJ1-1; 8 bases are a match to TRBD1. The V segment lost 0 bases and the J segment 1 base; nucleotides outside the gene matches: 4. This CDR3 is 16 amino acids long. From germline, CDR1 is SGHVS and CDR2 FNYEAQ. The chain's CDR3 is CASSLAPGQGNTEAFF. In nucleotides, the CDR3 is TGTGCCAGCAGCTTAGCGCCCGGACAGGGGAACACTGAAGCTTTCTTT.